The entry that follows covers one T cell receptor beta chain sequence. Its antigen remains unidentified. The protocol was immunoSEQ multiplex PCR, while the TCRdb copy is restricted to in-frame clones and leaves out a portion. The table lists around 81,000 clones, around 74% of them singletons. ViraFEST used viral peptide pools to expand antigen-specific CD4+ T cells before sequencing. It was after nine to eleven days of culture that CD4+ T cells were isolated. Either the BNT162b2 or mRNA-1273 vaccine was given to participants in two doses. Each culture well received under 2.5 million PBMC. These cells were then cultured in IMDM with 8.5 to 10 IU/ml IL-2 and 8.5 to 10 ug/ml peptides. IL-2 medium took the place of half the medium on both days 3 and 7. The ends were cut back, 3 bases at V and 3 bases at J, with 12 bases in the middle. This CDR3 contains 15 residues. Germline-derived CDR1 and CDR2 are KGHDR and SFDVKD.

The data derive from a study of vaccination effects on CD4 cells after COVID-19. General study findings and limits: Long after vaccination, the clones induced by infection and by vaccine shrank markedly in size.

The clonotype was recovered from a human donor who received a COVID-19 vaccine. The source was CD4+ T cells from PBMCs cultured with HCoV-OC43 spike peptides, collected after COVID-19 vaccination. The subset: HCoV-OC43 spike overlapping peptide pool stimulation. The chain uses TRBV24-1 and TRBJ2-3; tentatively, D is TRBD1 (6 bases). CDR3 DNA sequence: TGTGCCACCAGTGATGCCGGGACAATGACAGATACGCAGTATTTT. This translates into CATSDAGTMTDTQYF.